This record looks at one TCR beta chain sequence and its context. The data derive from a study of T cells in Graves' hyperthyroidism and ophthalmopathy. The CDR3 runs 18 residues. Looked up from germline, CDR1 is MGHRA and CDR2 is YSYEKL. Losses at the gene ends were 3 bases for V and 3 bases for J; bases not matched to a gene: 5. Researchers took RNA transcripts and amplified the TCR beta CDR3 regions from them. The HTBI primer set was used in a first-round RT-PCR of the TCR CDR3. TCRdb reanalysed the multiplex PCR reads using MiXCR and keeps one entry per CDR3 protein. Of hundreds of thousands of distinct CDR3 sequences listed, about 20% were seen once; the top ten hold 34%.

The chain recombines TRBV4-1 with TRBJ2-2; 15 nucleotides agree with TRBD2. Material for sequencing was blood. The TCR originated in a man aged 25-45 years with Graves' ophthalmopathy. CDR3 coding DNA: TGCGCCAGCAGCCACTTAGGACTAGCGGGAGGGCACACCGGGGAGCTGTTTTTT. Its protein is CASSHLGLAGGHTGELFF.